Below, 17 T cell receptor beta chains from the same sample are listed, as sequenced in a study of blood T cell repertoires in COVID-19. Using immunoSEQ multiplex PCR, the repertoire was profiled, and TCRdb retains in-frame clones only, with some absent. The sample gives some 160,000 clones, more than 65% of which show up once; approximately 15% is in the top ten. The sample was peripheral blood. These receptors were obtained from an elderly woman with acute or convalescent COVID-19.

This chain links TRBV5-6 with TRBJ1-4; the D gene is possibly TRBD1 (6 bases). This CDR3 spans 15 amino acids. Germline V gives CDR1 SGHDT, CDR2 YYEEEE. The V and J ends lost 2 bases and 5 bases respectively, with 13 bases between them. CDR3 in DNA: TGTGCCAGCAGCTTTTCACCGGACAGAAATGAAAAACTGTTTTTT. It is translated as CASSFSPDRNEKLFF.

The chain carries TRBV5-4 and TRBJ2-1, with TRBD2 matching over 11 bases. CDR1 SGHNT and CDR2 YYREEE come from the germline V gene (reference sequence). V gave up 1 base and J gave up 9 bases; unmatched junction bases: 12. This CDR3 contains 17 residues. As DNA, the CDR3 is TGTGCCAGCAGCTTGCCTAGCGGGAGGCGGCAAGACATTGAGCAGTTCTTC. It translates to CASSLPSGRRQDIEQFF.

The chain links TRBV3-1 (or the pseudogene TRBV3-2) to TRBJ1-2; the D is unclear. Per germline, CDR1 LGHDT and CDR2 YNNKEL (reference sequence). The ends were cut back, 4 bases at V and 2 bases at J, with 11 bases in the middle. The CDR3 length is 14 residues. The CDR3: CASSPWEGNYGYTF. DNA of the CDR3: TGTGCCAGCAGCCCATGGGAGGGCAACTATGGCTACACCTTC.

The chain is built from TRBV6-5 and TRBJ2-7, with TRBD1 matching over 7 bases. Trimming at V came to 6 bases and at J to 3 bases, leaving 8 bases not matched to a gene. Germline V gene lookup returns CDR1 MNHEY and CDR2 SVGAGI. The CDR3 totals 14 residues. CDR3 region: CASSAGGSGYEQYF. CDR3 bases: TGTGCCAGCAGCGCAGGGGGAAGCGGCTACGAGCAGTACTTC.

This chain links TRBV7-2 with TRBJ2-7; D not certain. The V end lost 1 base, the J end lost 3 bases, and 13 bases lay between the germline ends. This CDR3 region has 15 residues. CDR1 is SGHTA and CDR2 is FQGNSA in the germline V gene. In DNA, the CDR3 is TGTGCCAGCAGCTTAGACGGCAGGCCCTTCTACGAGCAGTACTTC. Translating gives CASSLDGRPFYEQYF.

This clone was recorded a few times. The rearrangement uses TRBV24-1 and TRBJ2-5; D is possibly TRBD1 (5 bases). The germline V gene encodes CDR1 KGHDR and CDR2 SFDVKD. The V end lost 8 bases, the J end lost 0 bases, and 9 bases lay between the germline ends. CDR3 length: 13 amino acids. In DNA, the CDR3 is TGTGCCACCATTCAGGGTAACCAAGAGACCCAGTACTTC. Translation gives CATIQGNQETQYF.

The chain joins TRBV30 to TRBJ1-5, with unresolved D. This CDR3 has 13 residues. V lost 0 bases and J 7 bases, leaving 10 bases between the germline ends. Germline assignment: CDR1 GTSNPN and CDR2 SVGIG (reference sequence). The CDR3 DNA sequence: TGTGCCTGGAGTGTTCTGGGCCGGCAGCCCCAGCATTTT. Protein: CAWSVLGRQPQHF. Variable domain in full (rest from reference TRBV30 and TRBJ1-5): SQTIHQWPATLVQPVGSPLSLECTVEGTSNPNLYWYRQAAGRGLQLLFYSVGIGQISSEVPQNLSASRPQDRQFILSSKKLLLSDSGFYLCAWSVLGRQPQHFGDGTRLSIL.

This clone occurred once. The rearrangement uses TRBV15 and TRBJ2-7; TRBD1 is a possible D gene (6 bases). Deletions cut 1 base from V and 3 bases from J, with 10 bases between. In germline, CDR1 is LNHNV, CDR2 YYDKDF (reference sequence). The CDR3 runs to 14 residues. The CDR3 DNA sequence: TGTGCCACCAGCAGAGCACCGACAGGCTACGAGCAGTACTTC. This sequence encodes CATSRAPTGYEQYF.

The V call is TRBV18, the J call TRBJ1-6, with 8 bases that match TRBD1. Germline CDR1 is KGHSH and CDR2 is LQKENI. CDR3 length equals 16 residues. The V segment lost 2 bases and the J segment 8 bases; nucleotides outside the gene matches: 8. DNA of the CDR3: TGTGCCAGCTCACCAGGGATACAGGGGGGTTATTCACCCCTCCACTTT. Amino acids: CASSPGIQGGYSPLHF. The whole variable domain, filled in from reference TRBV18 and TRBJ1-6, reads NAGVMQNPRHLVRRRGQEARLRCSPMKGHSHVYWYRQLPEEGLKFMVYLQKENIIDESGMPKERFSAEFPKEGPSILRIQQVVRGDSAAYFCASSPGIQGGYSPLHFGNGTRLTVT.

This sequence joins TRBV25-1 and TRBJ1-4; D not certain. Trimming cost V 2 bases and J 8 bases, with 15 bases left between them. The CDR3 runs to 15 residues. In germline, CDR1 is MGHDK, CDR2 SYGVNS. The CDR3 coding sequence is TGTGCCAGCAGTGAAGCGGGTATAGAAAAGGAAAAACTGTTTTTT. Its translation: CASSEAGIEKEKLFF.

This chain links TRBV27 with TRBJ1-5, with D unresolved. The CDR3 runs 14 residues. V was shortened by 5 bases and J by 2 bases, with 10 bases between the two germline ends. Germline V gives CDR1 MNHEY, CDR2 SMNVEV (reference sequence). CDR3 DNA sequence: TGTGCCAGCAGTAAAAGGGAGGGCAATCAGCCCCAGCATTTT. Protein sequence: CASSKREGNQPQHF.

The genes are TRBV19 and TRBJ1-5; TRBD1 might be the D (5 bases). Germline V gene lookup returns CDR1 LNHDA and CDR2 SQIVND (reference sequence). The CDR3 sequence is 15 residues long. With 3 bases removed from V and 2 bases from J, the gap between germline ends came to 11 bases. CDR3 region: CASSMLGAGNQPQHF. The CDR3 region has the DNA TGTGCCAGTAGTATGCTAGGGGCTGGCAATCAGCCCCAGCATTTT.

The chain carries TRBV4-1 and TRBJ1-3; D remains ambiguous. Germline CDR1 and CDR2: MGHRA and YSYEKL. V lost 4 bases to trimming and J lost 8 bases, with 18 bases between them. The CDR3 covers 15 residues. The CDR3 DNA sequence: TGCGCCAGCAGCCCCCTAGCCCTCGCCGGGGACACCATATATTTT. It translates to CASSPLALAGDTIYF.

The CDR3 spells CASSLTGSTTNEKLFF. CDR3 sequence (DNA): TGCGCCAGCAGCTTAACAGGATCTACAACTAATGAAAAACTGTTTTTT. V is TRBV5-1 and J is TRBJ1-4, with D tentatively TRBD1 (5 bases). Per germline, CDR1 SGHRS and CDR2 YFSETQ. V was clipped by 2 bases and J by 0 bases, with 11 bases between them. This CDR3 spans 16 amino acids.

The chain links TRBV5-1 to TRBJ2-7, with 7 bases that match TRBD2. The CDR3 extends over 16 amino acids. V was clipped by 0 bases and J by 0 bases; unmatched bases: 6. Germline loops: CDR1 SGHRS, CDR2 YFSETQ. The CDR3 loop reads CASSLAGGRGSYEQYF. CDR3 DNA sequence: TGCGCCAGCAGCTTGGCCGGGGGGAGGGGCTCCTACGAGCAGTACTTC.

The chain couples TRBV30 to TRBJ2-7; 10 bases match TRBD2. CDR1 is GTSNPN, CDR2 SVGIG, per germline (reference sequence). This CDR3 has 14 residues. Trimming cost V 5 bases and J 3 bases; bases outside gene matches: 7. The CDR3 nucleotides read TGTGCCTGGGGTAGCGGGGGGTTTATCTACGAGCAGTACTTC. It yields the protein CAWGSGGFIYEQYF. The entire variable domain, with the rest obtained from reference TRBV30 and TRBJ2-7, is as follows: SQTIHQWPATLVQPVGSPLSLECTVEGTSNPNLYWYRQAAGRGLQLLFYSVGIGQISSEVPQNLSASRPQDRQFILSSKKLLLSDSGFYLCAWGSGGFIYEQYFGPGTRLTVT.

The rearrangement links TRBV7-9 to TRBJ1-6, with D hard to call. The V end lost 6 bases, the J end lost 8 bases, and 8 bases lay between the germline ends. In germline, CDR1 is SEHNR, CDR2 FQNEAQ (reference sequence). This CDR3 is built from 12 residues. The CDR3 DNA reads TGTGCCAGCAGTCCTACGGATTCACCCCTCCACTTT. It codes for CASSPTDSPLHF.